One T cell receptor beta chain is described in this entry. Its antigen remains unidentified. Germline CDR1 and CDR2: SEHNR and FQNEAQ (reference sequence). The CDR3 has 15 residues. Trimming cost V 0 bases and J 5 bases; bases outside gene matches: 5. Sequencing relied on immunoSEQ assay v3.0, run at survey level. Sequencing was designed to cover roughly 35,000-55,000 T-cell genomes in each sample. The assay was immunoSEQ multiplex PCR, and TCRdb's table has in-frame clones only and misses some. The sample consists of fewer than 20,000 clones, 86% of them appearing once. The data belong to a study of long-term antiretroviral therapy in people with HIV. The study, taken as a whole, reports: With ART, diversity went up but was still lower than in transplant donor controls. Repertoires with HIV possessed tighter CDR3 length spans than those of controls. Adherence to ART, viral resistance and therapy changes lacked any data.

The source is a man aged 40-50 years with HIV. The sample in question was unsorted PBMCs, obtained 0.5 years after starting antiretroviral therapy. V and J are TRBV7-9 and TRBJ1-2, with 8 bases matching TRBD1. The CDR3 spells CASSLAGQGVYGYTF. The CDR3 DNA reads TGTGCCAGCAGCTTAGCCGGACAGGGTGTTTATGGCTACACCTTC.